The present T cell receptor beta chain was sequenced within a study of blood T cell repertoires in COVID-19. Per germline, CDR1 MGHDK and CDR2 SYGVNS. The CDR3 is 10 residues long. V dropped 7 bases and J dropped 7 bases, with 7 bases sitting between them. Generated by immunoSEQ multiplex PCR, the TCRdb table keeps only in-frame clones and is missing some. The sample lists 220,000 or so clones, more than 75% seen once, with around 8% in the top ten. This TCR was sampled from a woman older than 75 with COVID-19, enrolled during active disease. The chain employs TRBV25-1 and TRBJ2-5, with D uncertain. The source material was peripheral blood. In DNA form, the CDR3 reads TGTGCCAGCAACCTATGGACCCAGTACTTC. It translates to CASNLWTQYF.